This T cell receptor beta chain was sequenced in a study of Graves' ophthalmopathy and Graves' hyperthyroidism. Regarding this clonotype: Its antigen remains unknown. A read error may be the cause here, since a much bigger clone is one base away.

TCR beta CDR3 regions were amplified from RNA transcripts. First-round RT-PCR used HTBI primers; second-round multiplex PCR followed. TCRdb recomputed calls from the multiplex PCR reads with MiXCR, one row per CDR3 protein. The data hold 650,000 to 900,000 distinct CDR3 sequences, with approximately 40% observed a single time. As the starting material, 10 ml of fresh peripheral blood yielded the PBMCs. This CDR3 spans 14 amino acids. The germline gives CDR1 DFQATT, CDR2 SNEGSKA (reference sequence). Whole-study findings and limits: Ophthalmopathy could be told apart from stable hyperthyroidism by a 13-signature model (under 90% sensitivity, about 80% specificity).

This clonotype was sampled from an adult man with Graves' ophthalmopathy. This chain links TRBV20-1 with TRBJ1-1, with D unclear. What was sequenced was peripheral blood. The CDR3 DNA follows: TGCAGTGCTAGAAACATAGGCCGAGGCAATGAAGCTTCCTTT. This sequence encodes CSARNIGRGNEASF.